This TCR beta chain was captured in a study of T cells of healthy individuals. The CDR3 spans 14 residues. The V end was cut by 0 bases, the J end by 4 bases, with 8 bases between. Germline V gene lookup returns CDR1 LNHNV and CDR2 YYDKDF (reference sequence). This clonotype was counted only a few times. TCRdb recomputed calls from the 5' RACE reads with MiXCR, one row per CDR3 protein. The table shows just over 40,000 distinct CDR3 sequences, with roughly 4.3% occurring only once. The chain uses TRBV15 and TRBJ2-3, with D unclear. This clonotype was sampled from a human donor in good health. In nucleotides, the CDR3 is TGTGCCACCAGCAGAGACCCGGATTCAGATACGCAGTATTTT. Its protein product is CATSRDPDSDTQYF.